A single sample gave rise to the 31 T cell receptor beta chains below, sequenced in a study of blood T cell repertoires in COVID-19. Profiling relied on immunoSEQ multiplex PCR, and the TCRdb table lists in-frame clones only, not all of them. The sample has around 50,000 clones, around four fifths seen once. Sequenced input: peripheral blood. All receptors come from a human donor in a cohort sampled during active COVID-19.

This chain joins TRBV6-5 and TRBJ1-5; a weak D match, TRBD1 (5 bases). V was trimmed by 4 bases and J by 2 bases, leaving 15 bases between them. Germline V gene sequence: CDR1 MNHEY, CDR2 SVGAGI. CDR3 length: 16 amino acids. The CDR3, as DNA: TGTGCCAGCAGTTCGGGGGATGGTATAGGCAATCAGCCCCAGCATTTT. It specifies CASSSGDGIGNQPQHF.

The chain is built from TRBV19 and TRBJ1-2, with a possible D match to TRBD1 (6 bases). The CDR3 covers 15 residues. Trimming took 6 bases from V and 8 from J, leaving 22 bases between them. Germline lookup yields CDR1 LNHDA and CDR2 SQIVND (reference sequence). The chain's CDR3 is CASSRDQGSRWGYTF. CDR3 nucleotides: TGTGCCAGTAGCCGTGACCAGGGGTCGAGATGGGGCTACACCTTC.

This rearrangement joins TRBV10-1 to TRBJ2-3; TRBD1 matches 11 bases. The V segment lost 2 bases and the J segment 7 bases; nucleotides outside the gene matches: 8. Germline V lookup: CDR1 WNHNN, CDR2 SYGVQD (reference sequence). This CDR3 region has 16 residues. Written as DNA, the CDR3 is TGCGCCAGCAGTGAGGGGACAGGGGGATCCCGGAATACGCAGTATTTT. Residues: CASSEGTGGSRNTQYF.

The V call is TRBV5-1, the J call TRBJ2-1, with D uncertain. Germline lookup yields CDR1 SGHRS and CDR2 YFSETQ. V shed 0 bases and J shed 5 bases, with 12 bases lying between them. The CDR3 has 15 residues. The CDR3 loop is CASSLVAGSHNEQFF. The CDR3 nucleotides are TGCGCCAGCAGCTTGGTTGCAGGTTCCCACAATGAGCAGTTCTTC.

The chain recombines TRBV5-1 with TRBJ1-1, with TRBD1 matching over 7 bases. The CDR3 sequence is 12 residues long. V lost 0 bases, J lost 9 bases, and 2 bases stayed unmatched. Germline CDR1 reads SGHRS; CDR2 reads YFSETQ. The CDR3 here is CASSLGQGQAFF. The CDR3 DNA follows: TGCGCCAGCAGCTTGGGACAGGGCCAAGCTTTCTTT.

CDR3 region: CAWSARLSNTEAFF. The DNA of the CDR3 is TGTGCCTGGAGTGCCCGTTTGTCCAACACTGAAGCTTTCTTT. The chain carries TRBV30 and TRBJ1-1; the D is unclear. CDR1 is GTSNPN and CDR2 is SVGIG in the germline V gene (reference sequence). CDR3 size: 14 residues. Trimming took off 1 base at V and 2 bases at J, with 11 bases between the two ends.

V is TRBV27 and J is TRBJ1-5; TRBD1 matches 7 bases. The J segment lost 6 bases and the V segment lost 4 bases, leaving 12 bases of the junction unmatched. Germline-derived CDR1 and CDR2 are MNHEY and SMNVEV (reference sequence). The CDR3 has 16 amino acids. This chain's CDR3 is CASSSYPDRDVQPQHF. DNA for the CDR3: TGTGCCAGCAGTTCTTACCCCGACAGGGACGTTCAGCCCCAGCATTTT.

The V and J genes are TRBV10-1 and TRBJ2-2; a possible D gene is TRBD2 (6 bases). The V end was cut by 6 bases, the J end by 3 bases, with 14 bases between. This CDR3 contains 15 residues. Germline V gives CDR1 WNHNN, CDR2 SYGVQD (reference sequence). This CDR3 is CASSQGGDHTGELFF. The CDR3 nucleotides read TGCGCCAGCAGCCAGGGCGGGGACCACACCGGGGAGCTGTTTTTT.

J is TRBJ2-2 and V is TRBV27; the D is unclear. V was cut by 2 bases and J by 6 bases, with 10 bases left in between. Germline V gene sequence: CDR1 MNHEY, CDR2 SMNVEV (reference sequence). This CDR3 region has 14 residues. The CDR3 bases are TGTGCCAGCAGTTTAGCTAGAGTTCCCGGGGAGCTGTTTTTT. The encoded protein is CASSLARVPGELFF.

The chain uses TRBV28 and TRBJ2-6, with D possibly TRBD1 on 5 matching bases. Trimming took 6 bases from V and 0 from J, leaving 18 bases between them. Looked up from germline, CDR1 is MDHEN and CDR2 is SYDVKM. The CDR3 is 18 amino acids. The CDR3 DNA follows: TGTGCCAGCAGCACAAGGGATACAGGCCTCTCTGGGGCCAACGTCCTGACTTTC. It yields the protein CASSTRDTGLSGANVLTF.

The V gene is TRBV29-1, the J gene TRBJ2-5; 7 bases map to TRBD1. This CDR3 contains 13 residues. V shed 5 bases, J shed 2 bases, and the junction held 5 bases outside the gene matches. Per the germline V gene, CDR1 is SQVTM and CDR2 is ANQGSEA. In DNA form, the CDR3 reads TGCAGCGTTAACAGGGGTGGGCAAGAGACCCAGTACTTC. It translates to CSVNRGGQETQYF. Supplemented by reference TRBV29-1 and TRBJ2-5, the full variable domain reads SAVISQKPSRDICQRGTSLTIQCQVDSQVTMMFWYRQQPGQSLTLIATANQGSEATYESGFVIDKFPISRPNLTFSTLTVSNMSPEDSSIYLCSVNRGGQETQYFGPGTRLLVL.

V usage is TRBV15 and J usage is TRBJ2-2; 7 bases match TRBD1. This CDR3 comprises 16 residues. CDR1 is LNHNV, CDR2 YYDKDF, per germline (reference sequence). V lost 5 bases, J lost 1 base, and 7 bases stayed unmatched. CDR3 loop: CATSAQGNLNTGELFF. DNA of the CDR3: TGTGCCACCAGCGCACAGGGGAACCTGAACACCGGGGAGCTGTTTTTT.

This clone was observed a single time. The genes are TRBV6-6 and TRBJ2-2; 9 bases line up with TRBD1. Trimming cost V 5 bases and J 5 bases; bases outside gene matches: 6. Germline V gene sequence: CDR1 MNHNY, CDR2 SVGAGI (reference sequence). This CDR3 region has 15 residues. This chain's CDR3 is CASSIGTGYTGELFF. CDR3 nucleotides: TGTGCCAGCAGTATTGGGACAGGGTATACCGGGGAGCTGTTTTTT.

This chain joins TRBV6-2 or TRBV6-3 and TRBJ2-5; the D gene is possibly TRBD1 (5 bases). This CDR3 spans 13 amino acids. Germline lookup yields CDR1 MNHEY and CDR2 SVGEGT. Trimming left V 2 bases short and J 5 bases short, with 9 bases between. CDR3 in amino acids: CASSYVGRETQYF. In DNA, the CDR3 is TGTGCCAGCAGTTACGTGGGGCGGGAGACCCAGTACTTC.

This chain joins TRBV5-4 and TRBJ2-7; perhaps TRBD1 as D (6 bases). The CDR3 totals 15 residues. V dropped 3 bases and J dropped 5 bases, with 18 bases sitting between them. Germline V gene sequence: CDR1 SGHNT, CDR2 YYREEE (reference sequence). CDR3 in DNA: TGTGCCAGCAGCTCTTGGATCAGGGGTGCCCACGAGCAGTACTTC. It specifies CASSSWIRGAHEQYF.

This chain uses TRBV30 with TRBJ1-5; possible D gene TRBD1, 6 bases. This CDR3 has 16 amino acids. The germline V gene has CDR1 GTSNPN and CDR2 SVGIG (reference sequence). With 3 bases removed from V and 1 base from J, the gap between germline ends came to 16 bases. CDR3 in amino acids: CAWSATKQGSNQPQHF. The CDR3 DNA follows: TGTGCCTGGAGCGCTACCAAACAGGGAAGCAATCAGCCCCAGCATTTT.

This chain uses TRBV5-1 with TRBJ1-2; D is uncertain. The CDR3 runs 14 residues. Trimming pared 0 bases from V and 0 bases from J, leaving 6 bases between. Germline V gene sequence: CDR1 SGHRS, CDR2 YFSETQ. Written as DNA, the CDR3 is TGCGCCAGCAGCTTGGACGGGACTAACTATGGCTACACCTTC. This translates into CASSLDGTNYGYTF.

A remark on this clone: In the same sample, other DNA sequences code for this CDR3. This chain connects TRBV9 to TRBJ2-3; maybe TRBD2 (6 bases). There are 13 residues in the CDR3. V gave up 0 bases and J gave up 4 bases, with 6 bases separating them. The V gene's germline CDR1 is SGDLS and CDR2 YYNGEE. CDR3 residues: CASSVGGADTQYF. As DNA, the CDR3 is TGTGCCAGCAGCGTAGGGGGGGCAGATACGCAGTATTTT.

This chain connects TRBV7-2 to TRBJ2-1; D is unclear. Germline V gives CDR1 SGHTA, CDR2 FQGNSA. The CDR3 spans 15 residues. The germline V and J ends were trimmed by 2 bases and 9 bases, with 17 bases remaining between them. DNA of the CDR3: TGTGCCAGCAGCTTACGTCGACATCAAATGGGTGAGCAGTTCTTC. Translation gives CASSLRRHQMGEQFF.

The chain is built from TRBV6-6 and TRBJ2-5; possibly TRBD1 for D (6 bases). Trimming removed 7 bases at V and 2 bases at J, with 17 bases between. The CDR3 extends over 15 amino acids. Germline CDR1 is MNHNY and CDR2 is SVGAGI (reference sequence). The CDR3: CASTSGWGQQETQYF. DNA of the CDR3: TGTGCCAGCACTTCAGGCTGGGGGCAACAAGAGACCCAGTACTTC.

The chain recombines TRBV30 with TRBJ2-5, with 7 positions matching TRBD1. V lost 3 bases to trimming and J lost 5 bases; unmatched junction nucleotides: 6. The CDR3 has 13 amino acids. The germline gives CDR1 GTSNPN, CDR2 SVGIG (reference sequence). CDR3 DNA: TGTGCCTGGAGACTCCAGGGGGTGGAGACCCAGTACTTC. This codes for CAWRLQGVETQYF.

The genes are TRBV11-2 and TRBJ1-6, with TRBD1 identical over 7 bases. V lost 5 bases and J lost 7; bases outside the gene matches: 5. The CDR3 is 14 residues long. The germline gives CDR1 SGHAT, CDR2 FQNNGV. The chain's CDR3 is CASSPGQSNSPLHF. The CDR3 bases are TGTGCCAGCAGCCCGGGACAGTCAAATTCACCCCTCCACTTT.

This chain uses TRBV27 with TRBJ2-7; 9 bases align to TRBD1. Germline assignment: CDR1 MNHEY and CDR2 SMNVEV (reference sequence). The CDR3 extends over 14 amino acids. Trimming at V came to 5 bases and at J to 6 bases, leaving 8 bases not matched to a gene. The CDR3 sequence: CASSTKTGGLEQYF. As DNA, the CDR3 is TGTGCCAGCAGTACGAAGACAGGGGGTCTCGAGCAGTACTTC.

Written as DNA, the CDR3 is TGCGCCAGCAGTGAGAAGTTGGGGCGGGGGGGGCTTTTCTACGAGCAGTACTTC. It codes for CASSEKLGRGGLFYEQYF. This rearrangement joins TRBV10-2 to TRBJ2-7; 9 nucleotides match TRBD2. With 2 bases clipped from V and 3 bases from J, the junction kept 14 bases outside the gene matches. The length of the CDR3 is 18 residues. CDR1 is WSHSY and CDR2 is SAAADI in the germline V gene.

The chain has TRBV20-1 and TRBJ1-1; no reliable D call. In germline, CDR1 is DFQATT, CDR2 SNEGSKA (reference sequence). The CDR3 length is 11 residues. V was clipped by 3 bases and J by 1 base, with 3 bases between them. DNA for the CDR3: TGCAGTGCTAGCCAGAACACTGAAGCTTTCTTT. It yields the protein CSASQNTEAFF.

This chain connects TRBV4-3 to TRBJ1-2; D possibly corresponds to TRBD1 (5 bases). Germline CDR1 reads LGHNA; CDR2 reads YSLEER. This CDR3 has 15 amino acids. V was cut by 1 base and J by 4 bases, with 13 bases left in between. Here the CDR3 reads CASSQVIRGLYGYTF. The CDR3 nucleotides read TGCGCCAGCAGCCAAGTAATTAGGGGCCTCTATGGCTACACCTTC.

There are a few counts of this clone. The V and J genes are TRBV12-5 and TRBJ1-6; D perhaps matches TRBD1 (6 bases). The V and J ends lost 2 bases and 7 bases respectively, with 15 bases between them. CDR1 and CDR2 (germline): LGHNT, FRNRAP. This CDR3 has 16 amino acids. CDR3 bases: TGTGCTAGTGGTTTGAAAAGGACAGCTCTAAATTCACCCCTCCACTTT. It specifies CASGLKRTALNSPLHF.

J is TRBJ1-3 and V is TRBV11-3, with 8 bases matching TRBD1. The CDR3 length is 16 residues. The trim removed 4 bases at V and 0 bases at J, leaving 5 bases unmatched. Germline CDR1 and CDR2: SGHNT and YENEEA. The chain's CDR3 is CASSSTGGGSGNTIYF. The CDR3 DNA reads TGTGCCAGCAGCTCTACAGGGGGAGGCTCTGGAAACACCATATATTTT.

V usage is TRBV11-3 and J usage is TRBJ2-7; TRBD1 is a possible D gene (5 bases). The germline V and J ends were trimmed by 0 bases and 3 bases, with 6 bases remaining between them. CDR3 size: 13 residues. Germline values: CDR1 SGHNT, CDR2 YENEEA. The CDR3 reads CASSLEDNYEQYF. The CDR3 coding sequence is TGTGCCAGCAGCTTAGAGGACAACTACGAGCAGTACTTC.

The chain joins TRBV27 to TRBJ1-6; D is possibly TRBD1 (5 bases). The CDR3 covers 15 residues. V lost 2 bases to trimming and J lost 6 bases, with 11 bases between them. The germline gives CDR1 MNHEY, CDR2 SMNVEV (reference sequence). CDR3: CASSLQGLGNSPLHF. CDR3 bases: TGTGCCAGCAGTTTACAGGGATTGGGTAATTCACCCCTCCACTTT.

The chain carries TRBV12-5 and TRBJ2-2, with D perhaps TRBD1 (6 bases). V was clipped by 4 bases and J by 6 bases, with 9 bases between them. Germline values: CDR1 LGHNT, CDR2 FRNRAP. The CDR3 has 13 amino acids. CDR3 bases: TGTGCTAGTGGTTCCTCAGGGGCCGGGGAGCTGTTTTTT. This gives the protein CASGSSGAGELFF.